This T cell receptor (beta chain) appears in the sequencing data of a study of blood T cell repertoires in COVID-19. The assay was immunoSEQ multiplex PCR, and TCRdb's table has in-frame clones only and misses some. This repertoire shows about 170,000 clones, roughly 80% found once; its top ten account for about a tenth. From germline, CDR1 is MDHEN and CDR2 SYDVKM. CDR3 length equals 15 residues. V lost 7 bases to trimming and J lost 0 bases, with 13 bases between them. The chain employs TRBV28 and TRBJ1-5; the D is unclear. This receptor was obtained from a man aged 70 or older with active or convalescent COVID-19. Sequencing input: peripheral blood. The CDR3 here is CASIEGSLSNQPQHF. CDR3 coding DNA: TGTGCCAGCATTGAGGGCAGCCTTAGCAATCAGCCCCAGCATTTT.